One and the same sample provided the 30 T cell receptor beta chains below, sequenced in a study of cytomegalovirus exposure and HLA in healthy donors. The PCR was carried out with 60 Vbeta primers and 13 Jbeta primers. Assay: immunoSEQ multiplex PCR; the TCRdb copy retains only in-frame clones and omits some. The table has under 200,000 clones, around two thirds seen once. The sequenced sample consisted of PBMCs. These receptors all stem from a man aged 45 to 65 in good health and CMV-seronegative.

This chain connects TRBV5-5 to TRBJ1-5, with D perhaps matching TRBD1 (5 bases). V gave up 0 bases and J gave up 4 bases, with 11 bases separating them. This CDR3 spans 15 amino acids. From germline, CDR1 is SGHKS and CDR2 YYEKEE (reference sequence). CDR3 coding DNA: TGTGCCAGCAGCTTGGCCCCGACAGTTAATCAGCCCCAGCATTTT. Translation: CASSLAPTVNQPQHF.

The J gene is TRBJ2-7, the V gene TRBV5-1; TRBD1 might be the D (5 bases). The germline V and J ends were trimmed by 1 base and 0 bases, with 11 bases remaining between them. The CDR3 runs to 15 residues. Germline CDR1 reads SGHRS; CDR2 reads YFSETQ. In DNA form, the CDR3 reads TGCGCCAGCAGCTTGAGGGGCCCCCTCTCCTACGAGCAGTACTTC. Its translation: CASSLRGPLSYEQYF.

The chain couples TRBV6-5 to TRBJ1-5; 7 bases match TRBD1. The CDR3 consists of 14 residues. CDR1 is MNHEY, CDR2 SVGAGI, per germline. J lost 6 bases, V lost 6 bases, and 8 bases had no gene match. This chain's CDR3 is CASSPTGDGQPQHF. The CDR3 coding sequence is TGTGCCAGCAGCCCAACAGGGGACGGTCAGCCCCAGCATTTT.

The sample holds a few counts of this clone. The chain has TRBV5-1 and TRBJ1-1; tentative D call: TRBD1 (6 bases). Germline values: CDR1 SGHRS, CDR2 YFSETQ. The CDR3 is made up of 13 amino acids. V lost 2 bases and J lost 10, with 15 bases in between. The CDR3 region is CASSLNPGAGAFF. DNA of the CDR3: TGCGCCAGCAGCTTAAATCCAGGGGCGGGAGCTTTCTTT. The full variable domain, its missing parts supplied by reference TRBV5-1 and TRBJ1-1, is KAGVTQTPRYLIKTRGQQVTLSCSPISGHRSVSWYQQTPGQGLQFLFEYFSETQRNKGNFPGRFSGRQFSNSRSEMNVSTLELGDSALYLCASSLNPGAGAFFGQGTRLTVV.

This clone showed up just a few times. The J gene is TRBJ1-6, the V gene TRBV19, with TRBD1 matching 9 bases. Germline CDR1 reads LNHDA; CDR2 reads SQIVND (reference sequence). J was trimmed by 7 bases and V by 6 bases; bases with no gene match: 13. The CDR3 has 17 residues. The CDR3 reads CASSLLMGGQGNSPLHF. CDR3 nucleotides: TGTGCCAGTAGCCTCCTCATGGGCGGACAGGGGAATTCACCCCTCCACTTT.

The rearrangement links TRBV11-1 to TRBJ2-7, with D possibly TRBD2 on 6 matching bases. V was pared by 6 bases and J by 0 bases, with 12 bases between. The CDR3 is 14 amino acids. Germline V gene sequence: CDR1 SGHAT, CDR2 FQDESV (reference sequence). The CDR3 DNA reads TGTGCCAGCAGTGTCCGGCGGGGCTCCTACGAGCAGTACTTC. Its protein is CASSVRRGSYEQYF.

The V call is TRBV5-8, the J call TRBJ2-7; 8 bases are a match to TRBD1. The CDR3 covers 15 residues. The germline V gene encodes CDR1 SGHTS and CDR2 YDEGEE. Trimming at V came to 3 bases and at J to 0 bases, leaving 5 bases not matched to a gene. CDR3 DNA: TGTGCCAGCAGCTCAAAGACAGGGGTCTCCTACGAGCAGTACTTC. This translates into CASSSKTGVSYEQYF.

The chain recombines TRBV6-1 with TRBJ2-3, with a possible D match to TRBD2 (5 bases). V dropped 2 bases and J dropped 2 bases, with 8 bases sitting between them. Germline lookup yields CDR1 MNHNS and CDR2 SASEGT. The CDR3 loop spans 14 amino acids. The DNA for the CDR3 is TGTGCCAGCAGTGAACCCGGGGACACAGATACGCAGTATTTT. Its translation is CASSEPGDTDTQYF.

V usage is TRBV4-1 and J usage is TRBJ2-1; 13 bases are shared with TRBD2. The CDR3 is 18 amino acids. The trim removed 0 bases at V and 8 bases at J, leaving 10 bases unmatched. From germline, CDR1 is MGHRA and CDR2 YSYEKL. The CDR3 bases are TGCGCCAGCAGCCAAGAAGGTTCCGGGACTAGCGGGGTCCATGAGCAGTTCTTC. Translating gives CASSQEGSGTSGVHEQFF.

V usage is TRBV5-1 and J usage is TRBJ2-1; 8 bases agree with TRBD1. The junction had 15 bases not matched to a gene; V was cut back by 3 bases and J by 10 bases. The CDR3 extends over 16 amino acids. The germline V gene encodes CDR1 SGHRS and CDR2 YFSETQ. CDR3 in amino acids: CASSSLPGQALREQFF. The CDR3 region has the DNA TGCGCCAGCAGCTCCCTCCCGGGACAGGCGTTGCGCGAGCAGTTCTTC. Based on the CDR3 plus reference TRBV5-1 and TRBJ2-1, the full variable domain is KAGVTQTPRYLIKTRGQQVTLSCSPISGHRSVSWYQQTPGQGLQFLFEYFSETQRNKGNFPGRFSGRQFSNSRSEMNVSTLELGDSALYLCASSSLPGQALREQFFGPGTRLTVL.

This clone has only a few counts. This chain connects TRBV14 to TRBJ1-3; D is uncertain. The CDR3 has 13 amino acids. Germline V CDR1 and CDR2: SGHDN, FVKESK. Trimming removed 4 bases at V and 1 base at J, with 5 bases between. The CDR3 is CASSRGSGNTIYF. For the CDR3, the DNA is TGTGCCAGCAGCCGAGGTTCTGGAAACACCATATATTTT.

This chain connects TRBV7-8 to TRBJ1-6; 8 bases are shared with TRBD1. Germline-derived CDR1 and CDR2 are SGHVS and FQNEAQ. V was clipped by 1 base and J by 10 bases; unmatched bases: 3. This CDR3 has 14 residues. The CDR3 is CASSLDRGWSPLHF. DNA of the CDR3: TGTGCCAGCAGCTTAGACAGGGGGTGGTCACCCCTCCACTTT. The whole variable domain, filled in from reference TRBV7-8 and TRBJ1-6, reads GAGVSQSPRYKVAKRGQDVALRCDPISGHVSLFWYQQALGQGPEFLTYFQNEAQLDKSGLPSDRFFAERPEGSVSTLKIQRTQQEDSAVYLCASSLDRGWSPLHFGNGTRLTVT.

This chain connects TRBV7-2 to TRBJ2-1, with D unclear. Germline CDR1 and CDR2: SGHTA and FQGNSA. The ends were cut back, 2 bases at V and 4 bases at J, with 15 bases in the middle. CDR3 length: 16 amino acids. This CDR3 is CASSLFSPSIYNEQFF. The CDR3 coding sequence is TGTGCCAGCAGCTTATTTTCCCCTTCTATATACAATGAGCAGTTCTTC.

This clone was observed a few times. The chain combines TRBV5-5 with TRBJ1-2, with D hard to call. CDR1 and CDR2 from the germline V gene are SGHKS and YYEKEE (reference sequence). This CDR3 has 14 amino acids. Trimming removed 0 bases from V and 7 bases from J, with 13 bases in between. CDR3 sequence reads: CASSLVREGGGYTF. CDR3 sequence (DNA): TGTGCCAGCAGCTTGGTACGGGAAGGAGGTGGCTACACCTTC.

This chain uses TRBV7-6 with TRBJ2-3, with 9 positions matching TRBD2. This CDR3 contains 15 residues. V gave up 3 bases and J gave up 1 base; unmatched junction bases: 2. The germline V gene encodes CDR1 SGHVS and CDR2 FNYEAQ. CDR3 in amino acids: CASSFRLAGTDTQYF. The CDR3 coding sequence is TGTGCCAGCAGCTTCCGACTAGCGGGCACAGATACGCAGTATTTT.

The J gene is TRBJ1-1, the V gene TRBV7-9, with D uncertain. Trimming stripped 5 bases from V and 3 bases from J, with 13 bases between. The germline V gene has CDR1 SEHNR and CDR2 FQNEAQ (reference sequence). This CDR3 comprises 14 residues. The CDR3 protein is CASSPPGIDTEAFF. For the CDR3, the DNA is TGTGCCAGCAGCCCCCCCGGGATCGACACTGAAGCTTTCTTT.

The rearrangement uses TRBV19 and TRBJ2-3; 8 nucleotides agree with TRBD1. Per germline, CDR1 LNHDA and CDR2 SQIVND (reference sequence). This CDR3 spans 15 amino acids. The J segment lost 5 bases and the V segment lost 0 bases, leaving 4 bases of the junction unmatched. The CDR3 sequence is CASSIDRGRKDTQYF. CDR3 nucleotide sequence: TGTGCCAGTAGTATAGACAGGGGGCGGAAAGATACGCAGTATTTT.

The chain has TRBV28 and TRBJ1-1; D remains unclear. Germline values: CDR1 MDHEN, CDR2 SYDVKM. The CDR3 spans 12 residues. Deletions cut 1 base from V and 10 bases from J, with 10 bases between. The CDR3 DNA sequence: TGTGCCAGCAGTTTATCCGGGATAAGAGCTTTCTTT. Translation: CASSLSGIRAFF.

A word on this clone: Germline and junction disagree at one end, which may indicate a read error. V and J are TRBV5-6 and TRBJ1-1; 9 bases agree with TRBD1. This CDR3 is built from 16 residues. Germline values: CDR1 SGHDT, CDR2 YYEEEE. CDR3 coding DNA: TGTGCCAGCAGTTTGGCCGGGACAGGGTCGAGCACTGAAGCTTTCTTT. This gives the protein CASSLAGTGSSTEAFF.

The chain has TRBV19 and TRBJ2-6, with no clear D. This CDR3 has 13 amino acids. Per the germline V gene, CDR1 is LNHDA and CDR2 is SQIVND (reference sequence). Deletions cut 6 bases from V and 1 base from J, with 4 bases between. The CDR3 protein is CASRQSGANVLTF. The CDR3 nucleotides read TGTGCCAGTAGACAGTCTGGGGCCAACGTCCTGACTTTC.

The chain carries TRBV5-1 and TRBJ1-4; 7 nucleotides line up with TRBD1. The trim removed 4 bases at V and 4 bases at J, leaving 13 bases unmatched. This CDR3 contains 17 residues. The germline V gene has CDR1 SGHRS and CDR2 YFSETQ. CDR3 in DNA: TGCGCCAGCAGCATAACAGGGGCTTCGGCTGGTAATGAAAAACTGTTTTTT. It codes for CASSITGASAGNEKLFF.

The chain combines TRBV27 with TRBJ2-7; 8 bases match TRBD2. Germline V gene data show CDR1 as MNHEY and CDR2 as SMNVEV (reference sequence). The V gene end was trimmed by 6 bases and the J gene end by 2 bases; junction bases not matched to a gene: 6. CDR3 length equals 14 residues. The CDR3 coding sequence is TGTGCCAGCAGAACGGGGCGGGGGGCCTACGAGCAGTACTTC. Residues: CASRTGRGAYEQYF.

The V gene is TRBV6-5, the J gene TRBJ2-7; D unclear. The V end was cut by 4 bases, the J end by 7 bases, with 14 bases between. The germline V gene encodes CDR1 MNHEY and CDR2 SVGAGI. The CDR3 loop spans 13 amino acids. CDR3 protein: CASSSTPNREQYF. CDR3 bases: TGTGCCAGCAGTTCCACCCCCAACCGGGAGCAGTACTTC.

This clone occurred a few times. The chain links TRBV5-1 to TRBJ2-1; 7 bases match TRBD2. The V gene end was trimmed by 4 bases and the J gene end by 9 bases; junction bases not matched to a gene: 10. CDR1 is SGHRS, CDR2 YFSETQ, per germline. The CDR3 consists of 14 residues. CDR3 nucleotides: TGCGCCAGCAGCCTAGGACTAGTAGGCACTGAGCAGTTCTTC. This gives the protein CASSLGLVGTEQFF. The variable domain in full, completed from reference TRBV5-1 and TRBJ2-1, reads KAGVTQTPRYLIKTRGQQVTLSCSPISGHRSVSWYQQTPGQGLQFLFEYFSETQRNKGNFPGRFSGRQFSNSRSEMNVSTLELGDSALYLCASSLGLVGTEQFFGPGTRLTVL.

This clone was counted a single time. V and J are TRBV4-1 and TRBJ2-3; possible D gene TRBD1, 6 bases. V was cut by 0 bases and J by 7 bases, with 8 bases left in between. Germline V gives CDR1 MGHRA, CDR2 YSYEKL. The CDR3 contains 13 residues. The CDR3 spells CASSQDGTNTQYF. In nucleotides, the CDR3 is TGCGCCAGCAGCCAAGACGGGACAAATACGCAGTATTTT.

The rearrangement joins TRBV5-6 to TRBJ1-2; D remains unclear. The V end was cut by 1 base, the J end by 4 bases, with 8 bases between. Per the germline V gene, CDR1 is SGHDT and CDR2 is YYEEEE. The length of the CDR3 is 13 residues. The CDR3 protein is CASSLWFGYGYTF. The CDR3 nucleotides are TGTGCCAGCAGCTTGTGGTTCGGCTATGGCTACACCTTC.

The chain joins TRBV12-2 to TRBJ2-3; the table's D call TRBD2 went unverified against the DNA. TRBV12-2 is classified as a pseudogene. CDR3 length equals 19 residues. This chain's CDR3 is CASRLGRRGVQRTRNTQYF. The DNA of the CDR3 is TGTGCAAGTCGCTTGGGAAGGCGGGGGGTCCAACGGACTAGGAATACGCAGTATTTT.

CDR3 loop: CASSLIGAGGHQETQYF. The CDR3 coding sequence is TGTGCCAGCAGCTTGATTGGAGCGGGGGGTCACCAAGAGACCCAGTACTTC. This rearrangement joins TRBV5-4 to TRBJ2-5, with 9 bases identical to TRBD2. The length of the CDR3 is 17 residues. Losses at the gene ends were 1 base for V and 0 bases for J; bases not matched to a gene: 7. Germline values: CDR1 SGHNT, CDR2 YYREEE (reference sequence).

This chain links TRBV28 with TRBJ1-6, with D possibly matching TRBD1 (5 bases). The germline V gene has CDR1 MDHEN and CDR2 SYDVKM. V was cut by 8 bases and J by 6 bases, with 14 bases left in between. This CDR3 is built from 14 residues. The chain's CDR3 is CASSRGGGNSPLHF. CDR3 nucleotide sequence: TGTGCCAGCTCCCGGGGGGGTGGTAATTCACCCCTCCACTTT.

This chain uses TRBV2 with TRBJ2-4, with a possible D match to TRBD1 (6 bases). V lost 6 bases to trimming and J lost 7 bases, with 22 bases between them. CDR1 is SNHLY, CDR2 FYNNEI, per germline. The CDR3 is 16 amino acids. The DNA of the CDR3 is TGTGCCAGCAGCGCACAGGGAGCAATGGTACGGAACATTCAGTACTTC. Residues: CASSAQGAMVRNIQYF.